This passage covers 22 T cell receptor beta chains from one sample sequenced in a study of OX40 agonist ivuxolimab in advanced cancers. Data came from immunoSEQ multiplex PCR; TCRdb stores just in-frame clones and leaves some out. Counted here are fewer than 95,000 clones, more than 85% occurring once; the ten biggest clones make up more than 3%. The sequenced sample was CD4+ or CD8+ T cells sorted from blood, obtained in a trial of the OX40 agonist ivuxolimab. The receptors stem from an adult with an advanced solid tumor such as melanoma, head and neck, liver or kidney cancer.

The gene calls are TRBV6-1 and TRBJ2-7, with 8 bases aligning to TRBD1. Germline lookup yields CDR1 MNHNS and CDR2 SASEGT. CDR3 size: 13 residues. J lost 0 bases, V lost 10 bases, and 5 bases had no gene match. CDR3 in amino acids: CATTGQDSYEQYF. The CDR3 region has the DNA TGTGCCACCACGGGACAGGACTCCTACGAGCAGTACTTC.

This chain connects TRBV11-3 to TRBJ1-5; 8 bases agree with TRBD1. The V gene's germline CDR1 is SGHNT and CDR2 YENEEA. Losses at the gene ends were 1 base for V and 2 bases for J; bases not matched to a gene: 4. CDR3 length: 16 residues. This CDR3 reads CASSLGRTGCNQPQHF. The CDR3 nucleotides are TGTGCCAGCAGCTTAGGCCGGACAGGGTGCAATCAGCCCCAGCATTTT.

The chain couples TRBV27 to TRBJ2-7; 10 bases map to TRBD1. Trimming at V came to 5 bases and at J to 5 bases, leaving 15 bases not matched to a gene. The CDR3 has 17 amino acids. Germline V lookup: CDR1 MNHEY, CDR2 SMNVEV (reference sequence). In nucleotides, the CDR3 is TGTGCCAGCAGTCTGGTCAGGGCCGGGACAGGGGTCCACGAGCAGTACTTC. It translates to CASSLVRAGTGVHEQYF.

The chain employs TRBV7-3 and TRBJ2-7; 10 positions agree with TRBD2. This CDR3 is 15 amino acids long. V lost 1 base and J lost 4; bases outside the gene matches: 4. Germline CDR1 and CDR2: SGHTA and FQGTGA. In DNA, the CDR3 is TGTGCCAGCAGCTTAAGCGCTAGCGGGAGATACGAGCAGTACTTC. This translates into CASSLSASGRYEQYF. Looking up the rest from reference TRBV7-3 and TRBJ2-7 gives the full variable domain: GAGVSQTPSNKVTEKGKYVELRCDPISGHTALYWYRQSLGQGPEFLIYFQGTGAADDSGLPNDRFFAVRPEGSVSTLKIQRTERGDSAVYLCASSLSASGRYEQYFGPGTRLTVT.

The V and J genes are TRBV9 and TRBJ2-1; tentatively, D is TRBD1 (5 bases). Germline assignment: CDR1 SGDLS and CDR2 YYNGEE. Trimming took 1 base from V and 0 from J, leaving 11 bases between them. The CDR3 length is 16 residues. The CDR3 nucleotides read TGTGCCAGCAGCGTAACACAGGAGAGCTCCTACAATGAGCAGTTCTTC. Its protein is CASSVTQESSYNEQFF.

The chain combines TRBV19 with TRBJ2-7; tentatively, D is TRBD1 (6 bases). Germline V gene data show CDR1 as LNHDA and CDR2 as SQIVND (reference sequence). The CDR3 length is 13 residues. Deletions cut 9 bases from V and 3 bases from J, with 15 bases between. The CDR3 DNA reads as TGTGCCAGGCGGACAGAAGATTACTACGAGCAGTACTTC. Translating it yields CARRTEDYYEQYF.

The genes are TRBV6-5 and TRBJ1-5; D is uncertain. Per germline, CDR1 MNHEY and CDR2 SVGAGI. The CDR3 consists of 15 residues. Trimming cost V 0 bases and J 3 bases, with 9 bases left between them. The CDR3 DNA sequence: TGTGCCAGCAGTTACTCAGCAAAGGCCAATCAGCCCCAGCATTTT. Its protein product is CASSYSAKANQPQHF.

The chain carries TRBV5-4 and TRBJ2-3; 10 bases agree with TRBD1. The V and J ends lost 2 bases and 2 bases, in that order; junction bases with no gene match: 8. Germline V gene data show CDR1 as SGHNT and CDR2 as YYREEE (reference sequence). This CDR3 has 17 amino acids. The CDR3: CASSFNAGTGDTDTQYF. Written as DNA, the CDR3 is TGTGCCAGCAGCTTCAACGCCGGGACAGGGGACACAGATACGCAGTATTTT.

The CDR3, as DNA: TGTGCCAGCAGCCAAGAGTTCTACGAGCAGTACTTC. Amino acids: CASSQEFYEQYF. The chain couples TRBV14 to TRBJ2-7; D unclear. Trimming shortened V by 0 bases and J by 3 bases, and 3 bases separated the two germline ends. The CDR3 is 12 amino acids. CDR1 and CDR2 (germline): SGHDN, FVKESK. The variable domain in full, completed from reference TRBV14 and TRBJ2-7, reads EAGVTQFPSHSVIEKGQTVTLRCDPISGHDNLYWYRRVMGKEIKFLLHFVKESKQDESGMPNNRFLAERTGGTYSTLKVQPAELEDSGVYFCASSQEFYEQYFGPGTRLTVT.

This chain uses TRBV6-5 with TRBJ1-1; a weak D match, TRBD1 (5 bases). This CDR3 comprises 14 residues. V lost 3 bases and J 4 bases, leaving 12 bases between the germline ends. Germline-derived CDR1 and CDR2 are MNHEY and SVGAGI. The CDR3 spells CASSYVRGSTEAFF. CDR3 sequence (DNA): TGTGCCAGCAGTTATGTCCGGGGGAGCACTGAAGCTTTCTTT.

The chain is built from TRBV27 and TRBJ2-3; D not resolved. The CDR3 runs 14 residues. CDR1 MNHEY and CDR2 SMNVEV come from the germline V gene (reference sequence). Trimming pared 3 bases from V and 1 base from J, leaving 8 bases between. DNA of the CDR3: TGTGCCAGCAGTTTTGCAGGACGCACAGATACGCAGTATTTT. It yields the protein CASSFAGRTDTQYF.

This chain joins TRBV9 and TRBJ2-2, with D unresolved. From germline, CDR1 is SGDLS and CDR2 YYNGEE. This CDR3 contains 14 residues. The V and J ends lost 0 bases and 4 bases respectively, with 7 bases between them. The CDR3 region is CASSVAFGTGELFF. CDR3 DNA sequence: TGTGCCAGCAGCGTAGCTTTCGGCACCGGGGAGCTGTTTTTT. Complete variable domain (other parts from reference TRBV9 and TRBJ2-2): DSGVTQTPKHLITATGQRVTLRCSPRSGDLSVYWYQQSLDQGLQFLIQYYNGEERAKGNILERFSAQQFPDLHSELNLSSLELGDSALYFCASSVAFGTGELFFGEGSRLTVL.

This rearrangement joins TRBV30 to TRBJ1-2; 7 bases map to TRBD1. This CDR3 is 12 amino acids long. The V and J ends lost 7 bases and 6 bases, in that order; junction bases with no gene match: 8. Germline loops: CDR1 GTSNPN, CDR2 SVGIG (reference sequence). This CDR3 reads CALDRRFHGYTF. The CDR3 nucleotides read TGTGCCTTGGACAGGCGTTTTCATGGCTACACCTTC.

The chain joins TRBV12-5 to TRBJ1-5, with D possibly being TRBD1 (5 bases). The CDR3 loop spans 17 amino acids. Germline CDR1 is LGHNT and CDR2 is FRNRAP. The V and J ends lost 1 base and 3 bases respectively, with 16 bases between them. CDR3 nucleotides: TGTGCTAGTGGTTTGGCTACGCTGACAGCAAACAATCAGCCCCAGCATTTT. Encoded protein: CASGLATLTANNQPQHF. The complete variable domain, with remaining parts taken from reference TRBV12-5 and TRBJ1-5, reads DARVTQTPRHKVTEMGQEVTMRCQPILGHNTVFWYRQTMMQGLELLAYFRNRAPLDDSGMPKDRFSAEMPDATLATLKIQPSEPRDSAVYFCASGLATLTANNQPQHFGDGTRLSIL.

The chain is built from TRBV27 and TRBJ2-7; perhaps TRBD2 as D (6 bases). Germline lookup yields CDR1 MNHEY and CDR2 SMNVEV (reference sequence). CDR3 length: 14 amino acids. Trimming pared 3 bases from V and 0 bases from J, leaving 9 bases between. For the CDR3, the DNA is TGTGCCAGCAGTTTCGGGGGAAGCTCCTACGAGCAGTACTTC. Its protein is CASSFGGSSYEQYF.

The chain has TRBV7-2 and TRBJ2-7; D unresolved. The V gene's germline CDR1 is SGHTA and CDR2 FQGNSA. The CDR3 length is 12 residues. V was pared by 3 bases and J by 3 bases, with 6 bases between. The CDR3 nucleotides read TGTGCCAGCAGCTTGGAGTACTACGAGCAGTACTTC. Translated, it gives CASSLEYYEQYF. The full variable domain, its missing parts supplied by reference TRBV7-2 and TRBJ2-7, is GAGVSQSPSNKVTEKGKDVELRCDPISGHTALYWYRQSLGQGLEFLIYFQGNSAPDKSGLPSDRFSAERTGGSVSTLTIQRTQQEDSAVYLCASSLEYYEQYFGPGTRLTVT.

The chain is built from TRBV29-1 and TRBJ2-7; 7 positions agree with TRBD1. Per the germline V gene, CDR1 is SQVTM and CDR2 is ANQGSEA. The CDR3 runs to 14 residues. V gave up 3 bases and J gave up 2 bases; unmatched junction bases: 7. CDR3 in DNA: TGCAGCGTTGAGGAATCCGACAGGGCCTACGAGCAGTACTTC. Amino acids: CSVEESDRAYEQYF.

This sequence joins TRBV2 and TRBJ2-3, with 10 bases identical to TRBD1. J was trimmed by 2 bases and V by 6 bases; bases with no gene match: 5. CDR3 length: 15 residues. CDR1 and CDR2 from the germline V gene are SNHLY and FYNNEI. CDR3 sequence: CASRTGQGYTDTQYF. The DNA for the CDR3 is TGTGCCAGCAGGACGGGACAGGGGTACACAGATACGCAGTATTTT.

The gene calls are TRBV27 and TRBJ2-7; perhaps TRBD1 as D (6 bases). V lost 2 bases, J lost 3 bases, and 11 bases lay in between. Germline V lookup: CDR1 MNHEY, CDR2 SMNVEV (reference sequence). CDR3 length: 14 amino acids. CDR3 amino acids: CASSLATGFYEQYF. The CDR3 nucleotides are TGTGCCAGCAGTTTAGCGACAGGATTCTACGAGCAGTACTTC.

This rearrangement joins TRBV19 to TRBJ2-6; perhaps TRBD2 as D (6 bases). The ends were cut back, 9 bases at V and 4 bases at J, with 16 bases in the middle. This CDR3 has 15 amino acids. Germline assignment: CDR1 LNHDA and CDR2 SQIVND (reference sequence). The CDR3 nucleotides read TGTGCCAGCTCCTGGGGGGTGTACGGGGCCAACGTCCTGACTTTC. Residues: CASSWGVYGANVLTF. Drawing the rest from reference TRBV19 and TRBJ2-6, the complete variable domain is DGGITQSPKYLFRKEGQNVTLSCEQNLNHDAMYWYRQDPGQGLRLIYYSQIVNDFQKGDIAEGYSVSREKKESFPLTVTSAQKNPTAFYLCASSWGVYGANVLTFGAGSRLTVL.

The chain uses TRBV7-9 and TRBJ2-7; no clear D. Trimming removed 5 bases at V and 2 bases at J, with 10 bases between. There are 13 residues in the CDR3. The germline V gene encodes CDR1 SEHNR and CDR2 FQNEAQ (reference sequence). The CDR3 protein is CASSPETTYEQYF. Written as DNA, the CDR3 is TGTGCCAGCAGCCCCGAAACGACCTACGAGCAGTACTTC.

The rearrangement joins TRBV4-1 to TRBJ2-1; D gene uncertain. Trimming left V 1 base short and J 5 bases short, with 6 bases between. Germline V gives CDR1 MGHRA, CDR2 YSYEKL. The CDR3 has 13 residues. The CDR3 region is CASSQGRDNEQFF. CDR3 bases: TGCGCCAGCAGCCAAGGTCGGGACAATGAGCAGTTCTTC.